There are a few counts of the clone carrying this TCR beta chain. Its antigen is still unknown. The entry originates in a study of T cells after yellow fever vaccination. General study findings and limits: Abundant bulk-derived clonotypes could contaminate FACS-sorted repertoires. Re-detected after boosting: most primary clones, more than 95% of CD4 and under 90% of CD8.

Researchers made TCR cDNA using 5'RACE template switching, and this step added a universal primer site and UMIs. One entry per CDR3 protein results from TCRdb running MiXCR on the 5' RACE reads. The sample shows 500,000 to 650,000 distinct CDR3 sequences, 10% to 15% of them seen only once. This specimen consisted of PBMCs, obtained on the day of the yellow fever booster vaccination. The TCR comes from a man between 25 and 39 years old who received the YFV17D yellow fever vaccine.

CDR3 loop: CASSRTTGVTGELFF. The CDR3 coding sequence is TGTGCCAGCAGCCGGACTACAGGGGTCACCGGGGAGCTGTTTTTT. The chain employs TRBV7-8 and TRBJ2-2; weak D call: TRBD1 (7 bases). The length of the CDR3 is 15 residues. From germline, CDR1 is SGHVS and CDR2 FQNEAQ. The germline V and J ends were trimmed by 5 bases and 4 bases, with 14 bases remaining between them.